The 15 T cell receptor beta chains in this list originate from one sample, sequenced in a study of OX40 agonist ivuxolimab in advanced cancers. Libraries were constructed by the immunoSEQ multiplex PCR assay. TCRdb provides this immuneACCESS table in a form limited to in-frame rearrangements. Some clones are lacking; in checked studies, under half of them reflect an unresolved V gene, and why the rest are absent is not known. This sample has about 45,000 clones in its table, and around 80% of those were observed once. The top ten clones comprise about 5.5% of the sample. Specimen: CD4+ or CD8+ T cells sorted from blood, collected in a trial of the OX40 agonist ivuxolimab. These receptors were collected from an adult with an advanced solid tumor such as melanoma, head and neck, liver or kidney cancer.

This clone was seen a few times. The chain couples TRBV5-6 to TRBJ2-1; the D gene is possibly TRBD1 (6 bases). With 3 bases removed from V and 4 bases from J, the gap between germline ends came to 11 bases. The CDR3 loop spans 14 amino acids. CDR1 is SGHDT and CDR2 is YYEEEE in the germline V gene. DNA of the CDR3: TGTGCCAGCAGCTGGGGGACAATTTACAATGAGCAGTTCTTC. Translated: CASSWGTIYNEQFF.

This chain joins TRBV9 and TRBJ2-1; 9 bases fit TRBD2. The CDR3 has 16 residues. Per germline, CDR1 SGDLS and CDR2 YYNGEE. Germline trimming cut 0 bases from V and 8 bases from J; bases unmatched to any gene: 9. CDR3 in DNA: TGTGCCAGCAGCGTAGTCGCGGGAGGGCCTATGGATGAGCAGTTCTTC. Translating gives CASSVVAGGPMDEQFF.

In its sample, this clone was seen once. The chain recombines TRBV4-3 with TRBJ1-4, with D possibly being TRBD1 (5 bases). CDR3 size: 15 residues. V was pared by 0 bases and J by 0 bases, with 5 bases between. Germline CDR1 is LGHNA and CDR2 is YSLEER. The CDR3 here is CASSQEGATNEKLFF. CDR3 nucleotide sequence: TGCGCCAGCAGCCAAGAAGGGGCAACTAATGAAAAACTGTTTTTT.

This clone turned up a few times. This chain joins TRBV18 and TRBJ2-7, with TRBD2 as a possible D gene (5 bases). Trimming stripped 3 bases from V and 0 bases from J, with 15 bases between. This CDR3 is 16 amino acids long. The germline V gene encodes CDR1 KGHSH and CDR2 LQKENI. CDR3 DNA: TGTGCCAGCTCACCTTTCGGTGCGGGCCTCTCCTACGAGCAGTACTTC. As protein: CASSPFGAGLSYEQYF.

V is TRBV18 and J is TRBJ1-2, with D hard to call. In germline, CDR1 is KGHSH, CDR2 LQKENI. Trimming stripped 5 bases from V and 8 bases from J, with 6 bases between. This CDR3 has 10 residues. CDR3 amino acids: CASSEVGYTF. The CDR3 region has the DNA TGTGCCAGCTCAGAAGTAGGCTACACCTTC.

The J gene is TRBJ1-2, the V gene TRBV5-6; possible D gene TRBD1, 5 bases. CDR3 length equals 14 residues. V was shortened by 3 bases and J by 8 bases, with 17 bases between the two germline ends. Looked up from germline, CDR1 is SGHDT and CDR2 is YYEEEE. DNA of the CDR3: TGTGCCAGCAGCTCCTGGTGGGCAGGGACGGGCTACACCTTC. This gives the protein CASSSWWAGTGYTF.

The V and J genes are TRBV30 and TRBJ1-6, with D perhaps matching TRBD1 (5 bases). CDR3 length: 21 amino acids. Germline V gives CDR1 GTSNPN, CDR2 SVGIG (reference sequence). V lost 2 bases and J lost 0, with 26 bases in between. The CDR3 DNA is TGTGCCTGGAGTTTATATCGTGGAGTTCTTGGGGCTAGCTCCTATAATTCACCCCTCCACTTT. It encodes CAWSLYRGVLGASSYNSPLHF. Full variable domain (missing parts from reference TRBV30 and TRBJ1-6): SQTIHQWPATLVQPVGSPLSLECTVEGTSNPNLYWYRQAAGRGLQLLFYSVGIGQISSEVPQNLSASRPQDRQFILSSKKLLLSDSGFYLCAWSLYRGVLGASSYNSPLHFGNGTRLTVT.

V is TRBV6-5 and J is TRBJ1-5; the D is unclear. Germline V lookup: CDR1 MNHEY, CDR2 SVGAGI. The CDR3 sequence is 14 residues long. V gave up 4 bases and J gave up 11 bases, with 18 bases separating them. The CDR3 DNA reads TGTGCCAGCAGTTTGCGGAGGGAAGAGGGTACCCAGCATTTT. Its translation is CASSLRREEGTQHF.

The chain couples TRBV7-9 to TRBJ1-6; unclear D gene. Germline V lookup: CDR1 SEHNR, CDR2 FQNEAQ (reference sequence). This CDR3 has 14 amino acids. V lost 1 base and J lost 7, with 8 bases in between. This CDR3 is CASSLEPQNSPLHF. For the CDR3, the DNA is TGTGCCAGCAGCTTAGAACCCCAAAATTCACCCCTCCACTTT. Full variable domain (outside the CDR3, taken from reference TRBV7-9 and TRBJ1-6): DTGVSQNPRHKITKRGQNVTFRCDPISEHNRLYWYRQTLGQGPEFLTYFQNEAQLEKSRLLSDRFSAERPKGSFSTLEIQRTEQGDSAMYLCASSLEPQNSPLHFGNGTRLTVT.

The V call is TRBV6-1, the J call TRBJ2-7, with 8 nucleotides matching TRBD1. Trimming took 7 bases from V and 2 from J; bases not matched to a gene: 10. CDR3 size: 15 residues. CDR1 and CDR2 from the germline V gene are MNHNS and SASEGT. The CDR3 sequence is CASMSGTGATYEQYF. Written as DNA, the CDR3 is TGTGCCAGCATGTCCGGGACAGGTGCCACCTACGAGCAGTACTTC.

The rearrangement joins TRBV2 to TRBJ2-1, with D perhaps matching TRBD2 (5 bases). CDR1 and CDR2 (germline): SNHLY, FYNNEI. The V gene lost 8 bases and the J gene lost 0 bases, with 11 bases spanning the gap. CDR3 size: 14 residues. The CDR3 protein is CASGRESSYNEQFF. As DNA, the CDR3 is TGTGCCAGCGGAAGGGAGAGCTCCTACAATGAGCAGTTCTTC. The full variable domain, rest sourced from reference TRBV2 and TRBJ2-1, is EPEVTQTPSHQVTQMGQEVILRCVPISNHLYFYWYRQILGQKVEFLVSFYNNEISEKSEIFDDQFSVERPDGSNFTLKIRSTKLEDSAMYFCASGRESSYNEQFFGPGTRLTVL.

This CDR3 is CASSRGDNEQFF. The CDR3 bases are TGTGCCAGCAGCCGAGGGGACAATGAGCAGTTCTTC. The chain links TRBV7-3 to TRBJ2-1; the D gene could be TRBD1 or TRBD2 (5 bases each). The CDR3 contains 12 residues. Trimming left V 5 bases short and J 5 bases short, with 7 bases between. In germline, CDR1 is SGHTA, CDR2 FQGTGA.

The chain carries TRBV27 and TRBJ1-5; D possibly corresponds to TRBD1 (5 bases). The CDR3 loop spans 14 amino acids. V was cut by 3 bases and J by 4 bases, with 10 bases left in between. CDR1 is MNHEY, CDR2 SMNVEV, per germline (reference sequence). The CDR3 DNA reads as TGTGCCAGCAGTTTGCGGCAGGGAAATCAGCCCCAGCATTTT. Translation: CASSLRQGNQPQHF.

This clone was recorded a few times. The genes are TRBV30 and TRBJ1-2, with D perhaps TRBD1 (6 bases). Germline CDR1 and CDR2: GTSNPN and SVGIG (reference sequence). V was pared by 1 base and J by 5 bases, with 17 bases between. This CDR3 region has 15 residues. CDR3 DNA sequence: TGTGCCTGGAGTGCGGACAGACGCGATTTATATGGCTACACCTTC. Its protein product is CAWSADRRDLYGYTF.

V gene TRBV4-2 combines with J gene TRBJ1-1; D not resolved. Trimming cost V 1 base and J 0 bases, with 9 bases left between them. This CDR3 contains 15 residues. Germline assignment: CDR1 LGHNA and CDR2 YNFKEQ. In DNA form, the CDR3 reads TGTGCCAGCAGCCAAGTCGGGGATTTGAACACTGAAGCTTTCTTT. Translated: CASSQVGDLNTEAFF.